This T cell receptor (beta chain) was sequenced for a study of post-analysis software for immune sequencing data. About the study: Patients had relapsing-remitting, secondary progressive or progressive-relapsing multiple sclerosis; some lacked subtype.

CDR3 length: 11 amino acids. Per germline, CDR1 DFQATT and CDR2 SNEGSKA (reference sequence). Trimming shortened V by 5 bases and J by 1 base, and 5 bases separated the two germline ends. Points from the study as a whole: Versus controls, multiple sclerosis patients showed significantly lower diversity (normalized Chao1). Samples made in the same batch grouped tightly together by F measure. Patients carried roughly five TRBV segments more frequently than controls did, and TRBV5-6, TRBV5-1 and TRBV20-1 were among them.

The authors incorporated unique molecular identifiers into the TCR beta cDNA libraries. TCRdb reprocessed the PCR reads with MiXCR, giving one entry per CDR3 protein. The sample lists about 820,000 distinct CDR3 sequences; roughly 50% were seen once. This clonotype was counted once. Antigen: not known. The material sequenced was blood. The chain couples TRBV20-1 to TRBJ1-1; D uncertain. This sequence was found in a girl aged 10-17 years with multiple sclerosis. CDR3 in amino acids: CSAYTNTEAFF. The DNA of the CDR3 is TGCAGTGCTTATACGAACACTGAAGCTTTCTTT.